This TCR beta chain was sequenced in a study of T cells in Graves' hyperthyroidism and ophthalmopathy. Study-level results: Ophthalmopathy could be told apart from stable hyperthyroidism with a 13 V-J model. Among clonotypes expanded in thyroid above 0.001, most were also found in blood.

A word on this clonotype: Its antigen is undetermined.

V was cut by 3 bases and J by 9 bases, with 14 bases left in between. In germline, CDR1 is LNHDA, CDR2 SQIVND (reference sequence). The CDR3 totals 13 residues. Amplified TCR beta CDR3 regions derived from RNA transcripts. The TCR CDR3 first-round RT-PCR relied on the HTBI primer set. Using its own MiXCR run on the multiplex PCR reads, TCRdb lists one record per CDR3 protein. The data hold hundreds of thousands of distinct CDR3 sequences, with roughly 37% observed a single time. This sequence joins TRBV19 and TRBJ2-5, with D perhaps matching TRBD1 (5 bases). This TCR came from a man aged 18 to 35 with Graves' hyperthyroidism. Sequencing was carried out using blood. CDR3 nucleotide sequence: TGTGCCAGTAGTATCCTGCAGGGTCAGTCCCAGTACTTC. Protein sequence: CASSILQGQSQYF.